There are a few counts of the clone carrying this TCR beta chain. Splitting of each subset's genomic DNA was done evenly across several immunoSEQ plates. Measured with immunoSEQ multiplex PCR; TCRdb has only the in-frame clones, and not every one. The data hold about 2.1 million clones, with 85% to 95% observed a single time. Naive-designated CD8 cells lacked CD45RO, were positively enriched for CCR7, and omitted terminally differentiated effector memory CD45RA+ cells. These data come from a study of shared clonotypes between healthy human individuals. CDR1 is GTSNPN, CDR2 SVGIG, per germline (reference sequence). V was shortened by 4 bases and J by 4 bases, with 7 bases between the two germline ends. The CDR3 extends over 11 amino acids.

Source material: naive CD8+ T cells from PBMCs. The TCR originated in a young man in good health. Some clones in this sample may be carry-over from other donors' samples. The chain recombines TRBV30 with TRBJ1-2; possible D gene TRBD1, 5 bases. The CDR3: CAWIGGYGYTF. The CDR3 nucleotides are TGTGCCTGGATCGGGGGCTATGGCTACACCTTC.